These 9 T cell receptor beta chains were sequenced from one sample in a study of CD8 T cells in ankylosing spondylitis. TCRdb analysed the 5' RACE reads with MiXCR anew, one entry per CDR3 protein. In the table there are roughly 180,000 distinct CDR3 sequences, around 10% of which are singletons. The sample taken for sequencing was blood, either unsorted or a sorted T cell fraction (not recorded which). These TCRs come from a male donor with ankylosing spondylitis or in good health (not recorded which).

This clonotype showed up just a few times. The chain links TRBV6-5 to TRBJ2-1, with D perhaps being TRBD1 or TRBD2 (6 bases each). The CDR3 covers 13 residues. Germline lookup yields CDR1 MNHEY and CDR2 SVGAGI. The ends were cut back, 2 bases at V and 8 bases at J, with 10 bases in the middle. The CDR3, as DNA: TGTGCCAGCAGTTACCTGAGGGGGGATGAGCAGTTCTTC. Amino acid sequence: CASSYLRGDEQFF.

The genes are TRBV2 and TRBJ1-1; D not certain. Germline V gene lookup returns CDR1 SNHLY and CDR2 FYNNEI. V lost 6 bases, J lost 1 base, and 12 bases lay in between. The CDR3 runs to 14 residues. Written as DNA, the CDR3 is TGTGCCAGCAGCGATCTGGAGGAGAACACTGAAGCTTTCTTT. Protein: CASSDLEENTEAFF. The complete variable domain, with remaining parts taken from reference TRBV2 and TRBJ1-1, reads EPEVTQTPSHQVTQMGQEVILRCVPISNHLYFYWYRQILGQKVEFLVSFYNNEISEKSEIFDDQFSVERPDGSNFTLKIRSTKLEDSAMYFCASSDLEENTEAFFGQGTRLTVV.

The chain's CDR3 is CASSTEEGRQPQHF. The CDR3 nucleotides read TGTGCCAGCAGCACCGAAGAGGGTAGACAGCCCCAGCATTTT. The rearrangement uses TRBV7-2 and TRBJ1-5; D unresolved. Germline CDR1 reads SGHTA; CDR2 reads FQGNSA. The CDR3 runs 14 residues. V was trimmed by 5 bases and J by 7 bases, leaving 15 bases between them.

About this clonotype itself: The junction differs from germline at one of its ends, possibly a read error. This chain uses TRBV3-1 with TRBJ2-7, with 9 bases lining up with TRBD2. CDR1 LGHDT and CDR2 YNNKEL come from the germline V gene (reference sequence). The CDR3 length is 17 residues. The CDR3 DNA reads TGTGCCACCAGCCAAGCTATACGGACTAGCGAACGAGGAGAGCAGTACTTC. Translated, it gives CATSQAIRTSERGEQYF.

Only a few counts were recorded for this clonotype. The chain is built from TRBV7-2 and TRBJ1-4, with D hard to call. CDR1 and CDR2 (germline): SGHTA, FQGNSA. V was cut by 5 bases and J by 2 bases, with 3 bases left in between. The CDR3 extends over 12 amino acids. This CDR3 reads CASSLTNEKLFF. CDR3 nucleotide sequence: TGTGCCAGCAGCCTGACTAATGAAAAACTGTTTTTT. The whole variable domain, filled in from reference TRBV7-2 and TRBJ1-4, reads GAGVSQSPSNKVTEKGKDVELRCDPISGHTALYWYRQSLGQGLEFLIYFQGNSAPDKSGLPSDRFSAERTGGSVSTLTIQRTQQEDSAVYLCASSLTNEKLFFGSGTQLSVL.

V is TRBV27 and J is TRBJ2-1; 13 bases agree with TRBD2. The junction had 2 bases not matched to a gene; V was cut back by 5 bases and J by 10 bases. This CDR3 has 13 residues. The germline gives CDR1 MNHEY, CDR2 SMNVEV (reference sequence). The CDR3 protein is CASSPGLAGEQFF. CDR3 bases: TGTGCCAGCAGTCCGGGACTAGCGGGAGAGCAGTTCTTC.

This clonotype appeared many times. J is TRBJ2-2 and V is TRBV7-6, with TRBD1 identical over 8 bases. This CDR3 comprises 16 residues. With V trimmed by 4 bases and J by 2 bases, 6 bases remained unmatched. Germline lookup yields CDR1 SGHVS and CDR2 FNYEAQ. CDR3 coding DNA: TGTGCCAGCAGCTCTAGGACAGGGCCCAACACCGGGGAGCTGTTTTTT. It yields the protein CASSSRTGPNTGELFF.

This clonotype was counted at least ten times. The gene calls are TRBV15 and TRBJ1-5, with TRBD1 identical over 7 bases. This CDR3 contains 15 residues. V was pared by 5 bases and J by 1 base, with 5 bases of the junction left unmatched. Germline CDR1 is LNHNV and CDR2 is YYDKDF (reference sequence). The CDR3 here is CATSGRGQSNQPQHF. In nucleotides, the CDR3 is TGTGCCACCAGCGGTAGGGGGCAAAGCAATCAGCCCCAGCATTTT.

This clonotype was observed at least ten times. The chain links TRBV7-2 to TRBJ1-5; tentative D call: TRBD1 (5 bases). V lost 5 bases, J lost 2 bases, and 16 bases lay in between. The germline gives CDR1 SGHTA, CDR2 FQGNSA. CDR3 size: 16 residues. DNA for the CDR3: TGTGCCAGCAGCAGTCTCGGGGGTATTGGCAATCAGCCCCAGCATTTT. Encoded protein: CASSSLGGIGNQPQHF.